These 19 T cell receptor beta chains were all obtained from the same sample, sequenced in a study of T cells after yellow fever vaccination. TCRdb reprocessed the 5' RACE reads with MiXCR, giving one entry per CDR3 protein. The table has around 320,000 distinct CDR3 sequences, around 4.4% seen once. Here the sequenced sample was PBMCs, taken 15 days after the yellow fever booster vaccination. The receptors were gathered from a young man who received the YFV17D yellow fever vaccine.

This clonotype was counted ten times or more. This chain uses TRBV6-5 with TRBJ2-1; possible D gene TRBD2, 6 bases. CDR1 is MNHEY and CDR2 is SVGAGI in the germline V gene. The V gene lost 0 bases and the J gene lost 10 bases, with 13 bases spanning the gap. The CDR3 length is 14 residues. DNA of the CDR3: TGTGCCAGCAGTTACTCGTACGGGGGTATGGAGCAGTTCTTC. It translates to CASSYSYGGMEQFF.

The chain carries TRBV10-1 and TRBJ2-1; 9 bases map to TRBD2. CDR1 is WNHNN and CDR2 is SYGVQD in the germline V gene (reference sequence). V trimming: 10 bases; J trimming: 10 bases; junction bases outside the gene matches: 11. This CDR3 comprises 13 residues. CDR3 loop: CAIKGRGGNEQFF. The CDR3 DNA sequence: TGCGCCATCAAAGGGCGGGGGGGTAACGAGCAGTTCTTC.

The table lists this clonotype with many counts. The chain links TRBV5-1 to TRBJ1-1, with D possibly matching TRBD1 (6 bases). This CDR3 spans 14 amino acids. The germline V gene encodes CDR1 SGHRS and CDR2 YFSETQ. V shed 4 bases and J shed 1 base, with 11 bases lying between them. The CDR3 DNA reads TGCGCCAGCAGCCACGGACAGACGAACACTGAAGCTTTCTTT. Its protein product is CASSHGQTNTEAFF.

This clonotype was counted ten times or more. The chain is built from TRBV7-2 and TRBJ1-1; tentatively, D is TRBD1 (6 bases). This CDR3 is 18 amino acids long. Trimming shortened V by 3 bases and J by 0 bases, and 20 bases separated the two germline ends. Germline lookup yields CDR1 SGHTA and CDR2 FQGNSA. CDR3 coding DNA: TGTGCCAGCAGCTTCACAGGGCGCAAATCCATCATGAACACTGAAGCTTTCTTT. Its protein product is CASSFTGRKSIMNTEAFF.

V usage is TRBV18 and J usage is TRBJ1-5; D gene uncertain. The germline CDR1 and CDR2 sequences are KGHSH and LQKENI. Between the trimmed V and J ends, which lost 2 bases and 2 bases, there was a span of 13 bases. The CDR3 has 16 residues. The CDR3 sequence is CASSPVASRRNQPQHF. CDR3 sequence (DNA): TGTGCCAGCTCACCAGTTGCCAGCCGACGCAATCAGCCCCAGCATTTT.

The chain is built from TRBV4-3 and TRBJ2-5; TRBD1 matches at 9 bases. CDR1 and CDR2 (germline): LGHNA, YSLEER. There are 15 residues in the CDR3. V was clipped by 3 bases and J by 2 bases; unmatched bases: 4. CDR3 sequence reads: CASSQVTGGQETQYF. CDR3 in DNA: TGCGCCAGCAGCCAGGTGACAGGGGGTCAAGAGACCCAGTACTTC.

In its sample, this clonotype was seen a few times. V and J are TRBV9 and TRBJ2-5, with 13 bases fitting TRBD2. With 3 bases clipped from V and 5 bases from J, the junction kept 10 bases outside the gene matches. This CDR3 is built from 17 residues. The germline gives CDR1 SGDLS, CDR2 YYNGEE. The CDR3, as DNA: TGTGCCAGCAGCGCCGGGACTAGCGGGACTAATTGGGAGACCCAGTACTTC. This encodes CASSAGTSGTNWETQYF.

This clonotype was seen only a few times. The CDR3 here is CASSRGLDTEAFF. The CDR3 region has the DNA TGCGCCAGCAGTCGGGGCCTAGACACTGAAGCTTTCTTT. The J gene is TRBJ1-1, the V gene TRBV10-1; possibly TRBD1 for D (5 bases). Germline values: CDR1 WNHNN, CDR2 SYGVQD (reference sequence). V was shortened by 5 bases and J by 3 bases, with 10 bases between the two germline ends. The CDR3 sequence is 13 residues long.

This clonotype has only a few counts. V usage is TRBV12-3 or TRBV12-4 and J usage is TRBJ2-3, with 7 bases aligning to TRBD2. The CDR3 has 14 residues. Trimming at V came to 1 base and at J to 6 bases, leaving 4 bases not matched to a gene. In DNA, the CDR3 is TGTGCCAGCAGTTTAGGGACTAGTATCGATACGCAGTATTTT. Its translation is CASSLGTSIDTQYF.

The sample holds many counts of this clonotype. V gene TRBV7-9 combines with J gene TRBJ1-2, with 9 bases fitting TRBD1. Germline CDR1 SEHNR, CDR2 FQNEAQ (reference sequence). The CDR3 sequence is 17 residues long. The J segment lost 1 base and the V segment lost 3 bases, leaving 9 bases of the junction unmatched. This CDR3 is CASSLFTDRGINYGYTF. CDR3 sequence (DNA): TGTGCCAGCAGCTTGTTTACTGACAGGGGGATTAACTATGGCTACACCTTC.

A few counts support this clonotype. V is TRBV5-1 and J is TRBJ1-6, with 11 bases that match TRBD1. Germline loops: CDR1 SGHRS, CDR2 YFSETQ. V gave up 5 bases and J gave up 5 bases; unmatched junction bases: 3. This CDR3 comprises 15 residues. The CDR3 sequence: CASRGTGGDNSPLHF. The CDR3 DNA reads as TGCGCCAGCAGGGGGACAGGGGGGGATAATTCACCCCTCCACTTT.

Written as DNA, the CDR3 is TGTGCCAGCAGCGTCAGGGATCGGGCTAATGAAAAACTGTTTTTT. Protein sequence: CASSVRDRANEKLFF. The chain carries TRBV5-4 and TRBJ1-4; possibly TRBD1 for D (5 bases). The length of the CDR3 is 15 residues. V shed 4 bases and J shed 3 bases, with 13 bases lying between them. The germline CDR1 and CDR2 sequences are SGHNT and YYREEE (reference sequence).

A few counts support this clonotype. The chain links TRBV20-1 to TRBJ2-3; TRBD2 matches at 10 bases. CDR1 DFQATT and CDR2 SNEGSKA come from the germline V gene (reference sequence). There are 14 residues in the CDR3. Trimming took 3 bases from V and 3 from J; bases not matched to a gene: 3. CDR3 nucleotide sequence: TGCAGTGCTAGGACTAGCGGGTTAACAGATACGCAGTATTTT. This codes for CSARTSGLTDTQYF.

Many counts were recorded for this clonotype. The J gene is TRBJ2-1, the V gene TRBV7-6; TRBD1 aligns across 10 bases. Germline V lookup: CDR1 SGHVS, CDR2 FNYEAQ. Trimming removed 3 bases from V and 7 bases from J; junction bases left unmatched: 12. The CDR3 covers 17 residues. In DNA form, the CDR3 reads TGTGCCAGCAGCTTCTATGCCGGGACAGGGGCAGGGAATGAGCAGTTCTTC. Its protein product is CASSFYAGTGAGNEQFF.

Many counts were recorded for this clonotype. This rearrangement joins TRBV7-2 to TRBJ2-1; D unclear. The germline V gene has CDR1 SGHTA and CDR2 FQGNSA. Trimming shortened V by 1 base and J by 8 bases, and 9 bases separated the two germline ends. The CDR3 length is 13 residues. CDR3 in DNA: TGTGCCAGCAGCTTAGGGCAGCGCGATGAGCAGTTCTTC. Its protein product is CASSLGQRDEQFF.

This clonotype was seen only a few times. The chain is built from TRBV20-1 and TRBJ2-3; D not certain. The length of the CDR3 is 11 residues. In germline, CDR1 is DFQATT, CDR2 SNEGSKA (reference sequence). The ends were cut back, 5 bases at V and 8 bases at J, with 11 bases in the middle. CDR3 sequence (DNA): TGCAGTGCTGACCGGGCCCCTACGCAGTATTTT. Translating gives CSADRAPTQYF.

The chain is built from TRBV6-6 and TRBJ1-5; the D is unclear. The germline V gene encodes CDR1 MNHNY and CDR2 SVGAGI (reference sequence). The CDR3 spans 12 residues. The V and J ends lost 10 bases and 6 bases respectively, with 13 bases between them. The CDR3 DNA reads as TGTGCCACCCGGGTGTCCGGTCAGCCCCAGCATTTT. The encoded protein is CATRVSGQPQHF.

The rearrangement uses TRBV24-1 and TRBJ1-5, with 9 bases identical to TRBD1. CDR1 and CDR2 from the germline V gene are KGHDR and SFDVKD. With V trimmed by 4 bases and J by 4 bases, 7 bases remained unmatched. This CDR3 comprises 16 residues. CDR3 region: CATSDPGTGFNQPQHF. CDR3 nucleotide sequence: TGTGCCACCAGTGACCCGGGGACAGGGTTTAATCAGCCCCAGCATTTT.

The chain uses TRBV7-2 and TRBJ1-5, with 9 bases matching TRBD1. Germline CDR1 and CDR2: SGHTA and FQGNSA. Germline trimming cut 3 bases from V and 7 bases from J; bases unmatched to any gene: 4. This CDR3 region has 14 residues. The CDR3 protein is CASSFRTGDQPQHF. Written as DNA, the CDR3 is TGTGCCAGCAGCTTTCGGACAGGGGACCAGCCCCAGCATTTT.